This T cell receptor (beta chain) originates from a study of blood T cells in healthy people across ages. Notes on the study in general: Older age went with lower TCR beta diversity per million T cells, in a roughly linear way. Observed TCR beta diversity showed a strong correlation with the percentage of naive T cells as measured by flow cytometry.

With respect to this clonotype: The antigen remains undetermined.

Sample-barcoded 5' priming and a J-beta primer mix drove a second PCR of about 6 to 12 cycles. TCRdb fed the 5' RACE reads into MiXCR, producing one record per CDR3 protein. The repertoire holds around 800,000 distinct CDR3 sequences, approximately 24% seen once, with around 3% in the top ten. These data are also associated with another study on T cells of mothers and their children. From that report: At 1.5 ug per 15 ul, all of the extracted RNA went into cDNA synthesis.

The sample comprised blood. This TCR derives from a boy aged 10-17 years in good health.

CDR3: CASSATGGQETQYF. CDR3 coding DNA: TGTGCCAGCAGCGCGACAGGGGGCCAAGAGACCCAGTACTTC. V gene TRBV7-2 combines with J gene TRBJ2-5; 9 bases agree with TRBD1. CDR3 size: 14 residues. Germline trimming cut 5 bases from V and 1 base from J; bases unmatched to any gene: 2. Germline assignment: CDR1 SGHTA and CDR2 FQGNSA.